The 7 T cell receptor beta chains in this list originate from one sample, sequenced in a study of Graves' ophthalmopathy and Graves' hyperthyroidism. The study amplified TCR beta CDR3 regions using RNA transcripts. The first-round RT-PCR employed HTBI primers together with the Qiagen OneStep RT-PCR kit. A multiplex PCR was then performed as the second round. TCRdb itself ran the multiplex PCR reads through MiXCR, one entry per CDR3 protein. The data show around 660,000 distinct CDR3 sequences, about 38% seen once. Sequencing was performed on peripheral blood. The receptors were sampled from an adult man with Graves' ophthalmopathy.

The genes are TRBV7-2 and TRBJ1-1; tentatively, D is TRBD1 (5 bases). Trimming took off 5 bases at V and 7 bases at J, with 17 bases between the two ends. CDR3 length: 14 residues. CDR1 is SGHTA, CDR2 FQGNSA, per germline. The CDR3 sequence is CASSVGGAGIEAFF. In DNA, the CDR3 is TGTGCCAGCAGCGTTGGAGGGGCAGGAATTGAAGCTTTCTTT.

This clonotype was found a few times. J is TRBJ2-7 and V is TRBV4-1, with D possibly being TRBD1 (6 bases). Germline V gene data show CDR1 as MGHRA and CDR2 as YSYEKL. This CDR3 comprises 16 residues. The ends were cut back, 3 bases at V and 2 bases at J, with 17 bases in the middle. For the CDR3, the DNA is TGCGCCAGCAGCCACGCCGGGACATTCGAGACCTACGAGCAGTACTTC. Residues: CASSHAGTFETYEQYF.

This clonotype showed up just a few times. CDR3 protein: CASSPERGYGYTTGELFF. DNA of the CDR3: TGTGCCAGCAGCCCAGAAAGGGGATACGGCTACACAACCGGGGAGCTGTTTTTT. The V and J genes are TRBV7-9 and TRBJ2-2, with D tentatively TRBD1 (5 bases). The CDR3 loop spans 18 amino acids. V lost 5 bases to trimming and J lost 5 bases, with 24 bases between them. Germline CDR1 SEHNR, CDR2 FQNEAQ (reference sequence).

The CDR3 DNA sequence: TGTGCCAGCAGGATCTCCAGCAATCAGCCCCAGCATTTT. This codes for CASRISSNQPQHF. The J gene is TRBJ1-5, the V gene TRBV28; D gene ambiguous. Germline assignment: CDR1 MDHEN and CDR2 SYDVKM. Trimming pared 6 bases from V and 1 base from J, leaving 7 bases between. This CDR3 is 13 amino acids long.

This clonotype was found a few times. DNA of the CDR3: TGTGCCAGCAGCTTGTTCCGCTTAGCGGGAGACCTATCCTACGAGCAGTACTTC. Translation: CASSLFRLAGDLSYEQYF. This chain connects TRBV5-8 to TRBJ2-7, with 9 positions matching TRBD2. CDR1 and CDR2 (germline): SGHTS, YDEGEE. This CDR3 spans 18 amino acids. The V segment lost 1 base and the J segment 1 base; nucleotides outside the gene matches: 12.

This clonotype was seen ten or more times. The chain employs TRBV10-3 and TRBJ2-5; D unresolved. The V and J ends lost 4 bases and 2 bases respectively, with 11 bases between them. The CDR3 has 14 residues. Germline CDR1 and CDR2: ENHRY and SYGVKD. This chain's CDR3 is CAISGKMGQETQYF. In DNA, the CDR3 is TGTGCCATCAGTGGTAAGATGGGACAAGAGACCCAGTACTTC.

In its sample, this clonotype was seen many times. The rearrangement uses TRBV24-1 and TRBJ2-5, with TRBD1 as a possible D gene (6 bases). Germline V gene lookup returns CDR1 KGHDR and CDR2 SFDVKD. CDR3 length: 12 amino acids. The V and J ends lost 9 bases and 2 bases respectively, with 9 bases between them. This CDR3 reads CATGGTQETQYF. The CDR3 DNA reads TGTGCCACCGGGGGCACTCAAGAGACCCAGTACTTC.